One and the same sample provided the 29 T cell receptor beta chains below, sequenced in a study of OX40 agonist ivuxolimab in advanced cancers. Repertoires were generated with immunoSEQ multiplex PCR, while TCRdb's copy carries only in-frame clones and drops some. Here the sample spans around 84,000 clones, approximately 80% being singletons. The specimen comprised CD4+ or CD8+ T cells sorted from blood, sampled in a trial of the OX40 agonist ivuxolimab. These receptors came from an adult with an advanced solid tumor such as melanoma, head and neck, liver or kidney cancer.

V is TRBV7-2 and J is TRBJ1-2; 8 bases map to TRBD1. The CDR3 is 16 amino acids. Germline CDR1 SGHTA, CDR2 FQGNSA. Trimming removed 1 base from V and 8 bases from J; junction bases left unmatched: 12. CDR3 residues: CASSLVFWQGAGGYTF. DNA of the CDR3: TGTGCCAGCAGCTTAGTATTTTGGCAGGGGGCGGGAGGCTACACCTTC. Using reference TRBV7-2 and TRBJ1-2 for the parts outside the CDR3, the full variable domain is GAGVSQSPSNKVTEKGKDVELRCDPISGHTALYWYRQSLGQGLEFLIYFQGNSAPDKSGLPSDRFSAERTGGSVSTLTIQRTQQEDSAVYLCASSLVFWQGAGGYTFGSGTRLTVV.

This chain connects TRBV5-5 to TRBJ1-3, with D possibly TRBD1 on 6 matching bases. The CDR3 runs 16 residues. Trimming pared 4 bases from V and 3 bases from J, leaving 17 bases between. Germline V lookup: CDR1 SGHKS, CDR2 YYEKEE (reference sequence). This CDR3 reads CASSRTDPHFGNTIYF. The CDR3 DNA is TGTGCCAGCAGCAGGACAGATCCCCACTTTGGAAACACCATATATTTT.

The CDR3 DNA reads as TGTGCCAGCAGCTTGCAGTCCTACAATGAGCAGTTCTTC. Translated, it gives CASSLQSYNEQFF. V usage is TRBV5-6 and J usage is TRBJ2-1; D gene uncertain. Between the trimmed V and J ends, which lost 1 base and 1 base, there was a span of 3 bases. Looked up from germline, CDR1 is SGHDT and CDR2 is YYEEEE. This CDR3 comprises 13 residues. Combining the CDR3 with reference TRBV5-6 and TRBJ2-1 gives the whole variable domain DAGVTQSPTHLIKTRGQQVTLRCSPKSGHDTVSWYQQALGQGPQFIFQYYEEEERQRGNFPDRFSGHQFPNYSSELNVNALLLGDSALYLCASSLQSYNEQFFGPGTRLTVL.

This clone was counted between two and nine times. The chain joins TRBV19 to TRBJ1-1, with D perhaps TRBD1 (5 bases). CDR3 size: 17 residues. Deletions cut 4 bases from V and 4 bases from J, with 22 bases between. Germline CDR1 is LNHDA and CDR2 is SQIVND (reference sequence). CDR3 bases: TGTGCCAGTAGTACCTCCCACGCGCAACCTGGGGCCACTGAAGCTTTCTTT. This translates into CASSTSHAQPGATEAFF.

The rearrangement joins TRBV2 to TRBJ1-4; possible D gene TRBD1, 5 bases. Trimming removed 4 bases at V and 10 bases at J, with 13 bases between. The CDR3 covers 13 residues. Germline lookup yields CDR1 SNHLY and CDR2 FYNNEI. The CDR3 DNA reads TGTGCCAGCAGTGGCTCGACAGCCGCAAAACTGTTTTTT. This encodes CASSGSTAAKLFF.

This chain connects TRBV30 to TRBJ2-2; the match to TRBD1 covers 7 bases. CDR3 length: 19 amino acids. Germline loops: CDR1 GTSNPN, CDR2 SVGIG (reference sequence). The junction had 16 bases not matched to a gene; V was cut back by 2 bases and J by 1 base. The CDR3 loop is CAWSTTVNRGTRNTGELFF. CDR3 nucleotide sequence: TGTGCCTGGAGTACAACGGTGAACAGGGGAACTCGGAACACCGGGGAGCTGTTTTTT.

This clone was observed a few times. J is TRBJ2-6 and V is TRBV7-5. TRBV7-5 is given as a pseudogene. The CDR3 runs 16 residues. CDR3 nucleotide sequence: TGTGCCAGAAGCCCCCCTCTTTTTGATAAGGCCAACGTCCTGACTTTC. Its protein product is CARSPPLFDKANVLTF.

This clone was found once. The chain couples TRBV19 to TRBJ2-1, with 14 bases fitting TRBD2. With 5 bases clipped from V and 9 bases from J, the junction kept 6 bases outside the gene matches. The CDR3 loop spans 15 amino acids. Germline-derived CDR1 and CDR2 are LNHDA and SQIVND (reference sequence). The CDR3 coding sequence is TGTGCCAGTAGTGCCCGACTAGCGGGGGGGACTGAGCAGTTCTTC. Amino acid sequence: CASSARLAGGTEQFF.

This chain links TRBV6-6 with TRBJ1-1, with TRBD1 identical over 8 bases. CDR1 is MNHNY, CDR2 SVGAGI, per germline (reference sequence). The CDR3 spans 15 residues. V was clipped by 4 bases and J by 8 bases; unmatched bases: 12. In DNA form, the CDR3 reads TGTGCCAGCAGTTTCCGGGACAGGCGGTCTCCGGAAGCTTTCTTT. Translation: CASSFRDRRSPEAFF.

The V and J genes are TRBV28 and TRBJ1-2; weak D call: TRBD1 (5 bases). Germline assignment: CDR1 MDHEN and CDR2 SYDVKM. This CDR3 comprises 11 residues. Trimming cost V 4 bases and J 8 bases, with 8 bases left between them. The CDR3 loop reads CASSYGTGYTF. The CDR3 DNA follows: TGTGCCAGCAGTTATGGGACGGGCTACACCTTC.

The chain uses TRBV18 and TRBJ2-2; TRBD2 matches at 7 bases. In germline, CDR1 is KGHSH, CDR2 LQKENI. The CDR3 spans 14 residues. Unmatched junction bases numbered 7, after V lost 8 bases and J lost 4 bases. CDR3 in DNA: TGTGCCAGCCAAGGACTAGTTTCCACCGGGGAGCTGTTTTTT. It translates to CASQGLVSTGELFF.

The genes are TRBV28 and TRBJ1-2, with 8 positions matching TRBD1. Germline V CDR1 and CDR2: MDHEN, SYDVKM. V shed 1 base and J 5 bases; nucleotides not matched to a gene: 9. CDR3 length: 16 residues. The CDR3 coding sequence is TGTGCCAGCAGTTTATCCCTGGACAGGGAGGGGTATGGCTACACCTTC. As protein: CASSLSLDREGYGYTF.

The chain couples TRBV11-2 to TRBJ2-1; 12 bases line up with TRBD2. V lost 7 bases to trimming and J lost 7 bases; unmatched junction nucleotides: 8. The CDR3 length is 15 residues. In germline, CDR1 is SGHAT, CDR2 FQNNGV. The CDR3 sequence is CASTSSGRGGNEQFF. In nucleotides, the CDR3 is TGTGCCAGCACCTCTAGCGGGAGGGGGGGTAATGAGCAGTTCTTC.

The J gene is TRBJ1-3, the V gene TRBV4-3, with D tentatively TRBD1 (6 bases). The V gene lost 4 bases and the J gene lost 3 bases, with 13 bases spanning the gap. The germline V gene encodes CDR1 LGHNA and CDR2 YSLEER. The CDR3 runs to 15 residues. Here the CDR3 reads CASSLEWGLGNTIYF. In nucleotides, the CDR3 is TGCGCCAGCAGCCTGGAATGGGGGCTTGGAAACACCATATATTTT.

The rearrangement joins TRBV6-1 to TRBJ2-1; 7 nucleotides line up with TRBD2. J was trimmed by 3 bases and V by 4 bases; bases with no gene match: 0. CDR3 length equals 13 residues. Germline CDR1 reads MNHNS; CDR2 reads SASEGT. CDR3 sequence (DNA): TGTGCCAGCAGTGGGGACTACTACAATGAGCAGTTCTTC. As protein: CASSGDYYNEQFF.

This chain joins TRBV29-1 and TRBJ2-4; D unclear. V lost 2 bases, J lost 0 bases, and 5 bases lay in between. CDR3 length: 13 amino acids. Germline CDR1 is SQVTM and CDR2 is ANQGSEA. The CDR3, as DNA: TGCAGCGTTGAAAGGACAGCCAAAAACATTCAGTACTTC. This translates into CSVERTAKNIQYF.

In regard to this clone: Other DNA sequences from this sample encode an identical CDR3 as well. CDR3 nucleotides: TGCAGCGGTACCGGGACAGATTCCTACGAGCAGTACTTC. Its translation: CSGTGTDSYEQYF. V is TRBV29-1 and J is TRBJ2-7, with 7 positions matching TRBD1. Germline V lookup: CDR1 SQVTM, CDR2 ANQGSEA. The CDR3 loop spans 13 amino acids. V was pared by 7 bases and J by 1 base, with 7 bases of the junction left unmatched.

The chain links TRBV28 to TRBJ2-7; D possibly corresponds to TRBD2 (5 bases). The CDR3 sequence is 15 residues long. Trimming took off 5 bases at V and 2 bases at J, with 16 bases between the two ends. Germline CDR1 MDHEN, CDR2 SYDVKM. CDR3 amino acids: CASSPAGIQTYEQYF. CDR3 nucleotides: TGTGCCAGCAGTCCCGCCGGGATTCAGACCTACGAGCAGTACTTC.

The chain links TRBV5-6 to TRBJ1-6, with D possibly being TRBD1 (5 bases). V was shortened by 3 bases and J by 7 bases, with 17 bases between the two germline ends. CDR1 and CDR2 from the germline V gene are SGHDT and YYEEEE. The CDR3 totals 16 residues. The chain's CDR3 is CASSSGGVLGNSPLHF. The CDR3 bases are TGTGCCAGCAGCTCCGGGGGGGTCCTGGGAAATTCACCCCTCCACTTT.

This clone has just a few counts. Written as DNA, the CDR3 is TGTGCCAGAAGCTCAGTCGGCTACACCTTC. Its translation: CARSSVGYTF. V and J are TRBV7-5 and TRBJ1-2; the table calls TRBD1, which could not be checked here. TRBV7-5 has pseudogene status. The CDR3 is 10 amino acids.

The count of this clone is one. The chain has TRBV19 and TRBJ2-5; D might be TRBD1 or TRBD2, each matching 5 bases. Looked up from germline, CDR1 is LNHDA and CDR2 is SQIVND (reference sequence). This CDR3 has 14 residues. Trimming stripped 10 bases from V and 2 bases from J, with 17 bases between. CDR3 loop: CATTAPGPQETQYF. Written as DNA, the CDR3 is TGTGCCACCACCGCACCGGGACCGCAAGAGACCCAGTACTTC.

The V call is TRBV11-2, the J call TRBJ2-3; D uncertain. This CDR3 has 11 residues. V lost 6 bases and J lost 0, with 1 base in between. Germline V lookup: CDR1 SGHAT, CDR2 FQNNGV. The CDR3 DNA reads TGTGCCAGCAGAAGCACAGATACGCAGTATTTT. It specifies CASRSTDTQYF.

The CDR3 sequence is CSAAGSWVTDTQYF. CDR3 coding DNA: TGCAGCGCTGCGGGGAGCTGGGTCACAGATACGCAGTATTTT. V and J are TRBV29-1 and TRBJ2-3; possible D gene TRBD2, 6 bases. Germline V CDR1 and CDR2: SQVTM, ANQGSEA. The CDR3 is 14 amino acids. V shed 7 bases and J shed 2 bases, with 16 bases lying between them.

V usage is TRBV5-1 and J usage is TRBJ1-5; D might be TRBD1 (6 bases). Germline V gives CDR1 SGHRS, CDR2 YFSETQ. The V gene lost 4 bases and the J gene lost 7 bases, with 18 bases spanning the gap. The length of the CDR3 is 15 residues. The CDR3 sequence: CASSPAGGAGQPQHF. The CDR3 nucleotides read TGCGCCAGCAGCCCGGCGGGGGGCGCTGGGCAGCCCCAGCATTTT.

The V and J genes are TRBV7-9 and TRBJ2-2, with unresolved D. The CDR3 runs 13 residues. V was clipped by 3 bases and J by 1 base, with 3 bases between them. Germline V gene lookup returns CDR1 SEHNR and CDR2 FQNEAQ (reference sequence). The CDR3 sequence: CASSFLNTGELFF. CDR3 bases: TGTGCCAGCAGCTTCCTGAACACCGGGGAGCTGTTTTTT.

The V gene is TRBV7-6, the J gene TRBJ2-5, with 9 bases lining up with TRBD2. The CDR3 covers 15 residues. The germline V gene has CDR1 SGHVS and CDR2 FNYEAQ. V was pared by 4 bases and J by 4 bases, with 7 bases of the junction left unmatched. The CDR3 here is CASSSRLAEIETQYF. The CDR3 DNA sequence: TGTGCCAGCAGCTCACGACTAGCGGAAATAGAGACCCAGTACTTC.

The rearrangement uses TRBV10-3 and TRBJ2-3; no reliable D call. The CDR3 is made up of 14 amino acids. CDR1 ENHRY and CDR2 SYGVKD come from the germline V gene. V dropped 4 bases and J dropped 3 bases, with 11 bases sitting between them. The CDR3 sequence is CAISGGRLTDTQYF. For the CDR3, the DNA is TGTGCCATCAGTGGAGGACGGTTGACAGATACGCAGTATTTT.

This chain joins TRBV5-4 and TRBJ2-5; D may be TRBD1 (6 bases). V was clipped by 0 bases and J by 1 base, with 7 bases between them. CDR3 size: 14 residues. From germline, CDR1 is SGHNT and CDR2 YYREEE (reference sequence). The CDR3 sequence is CASSLVGAQETQYF. Here the CDR3 DNA reads TGTGCCAGCAGCTTGGTGGGGGCCCAAGAGACCCAGTACTTC.

The chain combines TRBV28 with TRBJ2-1; D may be TRBD2 (6 bases). The ends were cut back, 6 bases at V and 0 bases at J, with 9 bases in the middle. The V gene's germline CDR1 is MDHEN and CDR2 SYDVKM. The CDR3 is 14 residues long. CDR3 coding DNA: TGTGCCAGCAGCAGGAGGGGCTCCTACAATGAGCAGTTCTTC. Translation: CASSRRGSYNEQFF.